This record concerns one T cell receptor beta chain sequence. Per the germline V gene, CDR1 is MNHEY and CDR2 is SVGAGI. V was clipped by 8 bases and J by 0 bases, with 11 bases between them. This CDR3 has 13 residues. How the authors handled the data: The assay estimated nucleated cells by amplifying reference gene primers. Measured with immunoSEQ multiplex PCR; TCRdb has only the in-frame clones, and not every one. V and J calls and clone size are copied from that table; D and trimming were computed from the DNA. This table holds tens of thousands of clones, about four fifths found once. The sample comes from a study of blood T cell repertoires in COVID-19. On the study more broadly: Acute and convalescent COVID-19 specimens originated in the United States, Italy and Spain. Sample material is recorded as cDNA or gDNA derived from T cells, B-cell-depleted T cells, or PBMCs.

The V call is TRBV6-5, the J call TRBJ2-7; D is possibly TRBD2 (6 bases). The specimen sequenced was peripheral blood. This clonotype was obtained from an elderly woman with acute or convalescent COVID-19. DNA for the CDR3: TGTGCCAGCCGGGGGACGAGCTCCTACGAGCAGTACTTC. This sequence encodes CASRGTSSYEQYF.